This is a list of T cell receptor beta chains from one sample in a study of shared T cell receptors in the human thymus. Sequenced by immunoSEQ multiplex PCR; TCRdb stores in-frame clones only, minus some. The repertoire includes approximately 490,000 clones, around three quarters of them detected once, and approximately 0.013% sits in the top ten. These data were also filed under a second study, of human thymus T cells.

Sequencing was performed on thymocytes. The origin of the receptors is a boy younger than two with a congenital heart defect. Each CDR3 is given with its conserved first and last residue. Each record gives: CDR3 DNA, CDR3 protein, V gene, J gene, D gene. D genes are given only for firm matches.

TGTGCCAGCAGTCTCAGTACTAGCGGGAGCACAGATACGCAGTATTTT	CASSLSTSGSTDTQYF	TRBV28	TRBJ2-3	TRBD2
TGCAGCGTTGGGGCAGCCTCTGGGGCCAACGTCCTGACTTTC	CSVGAASGANVLTF	TRBV29-1	TRBJ2-6	-
TGTGCCAGCAGTCCCAGAGGACAGGGAACGAACACTGAAGCTTTCTTT	CASSPRGQGTNTEAFF	TRBV27	TRBJ1-1	TRBD1
TGCGCCAGCAGCCAAGAACGCGCGGGAGGCACCCGCGCCGGGGAGCTGTTTTTT	CASSQERAGGTRAGELFF	TRBV4-3	TRBJ2-2	TRBD2
TGCGCCAGCAGCCGTCTCTTACTAGCCGCCACAGATACGCAGTATTTT	CASSRLLLAATDTQYF	TRBV4-1	TRBJ2-3	-
TGTGCCAGCAGTCCCCCGGGACTACATGACAATGAGCAGTTCTTC	CASSPPGLHDNEQFF	TRBV6-5	TRBJ2-1	TRBD2
TGTGCCAGCAGTGGACCCCCGGGGTCGGACACTGAAGCTTTCTTT	CASSGPPGSDTEAFF	TRBV6-1	TRBJ1-1	-
TGCACCAGCAGCCAAGAGGGACTAGCGGGAGTTGAGCAGTTCTTC	CTSSQEGLAGVEQFF	TRBV1	TRBJ2-1	-
TGTGCCAGCAGTTGGCTTAGCGGGAGTCACTGCATTCAGTACTTC	CASSWLSGSHCIQYF	TRBV27	TRBJ2-4	TRBD2
TGTGCCAGCAGTTTAATATTCTCGGGTGTGGCATCCTACGAGCAGTACTTC	CASSLIFSGVASYEQYF	TRBV27	TRBJ2-7	-
TGTGCCACCAGCAGGACGACCGGGGAAGACAATGAGCAGTTCTTC	CATSRTTGEDNEQFF	TRBV15	TRBJ2-1	-
TGTGCCTGGAGTGGGCTTGGCGGGAGCTCCTACAATGAGCAGTTCTTC	CAWSGLGGSSYNEQFF	TRBV30	TRBJ2-1	TRBD2
TGTGCCAGTAATCTCGAGGGAACAGCAGATACGCAGTATTTT	CASNLEGTADTQYF	TRBV19	TRBJ2-3	-
TGTGCCAGCAGTTTGGGGACAGGGGTTTACGAGCAGTACTTC	CASSLGTGVYEQYF	TRBV27	TRBJ2-7	TRBD1
TGCGCCAGCAGCCAAGGACAGGGATCGAGCGGCTACACCTTC	CASSQGQGSSGYTF	TRBV4-1	TRBJ1-2	TRBD1
TGCAGCGTGGCCGTGGGGACACGAACTGAAGCTTTCTTT	CSVAVGTRTEAFF	TRBV29-1	TRBJ1-1	-